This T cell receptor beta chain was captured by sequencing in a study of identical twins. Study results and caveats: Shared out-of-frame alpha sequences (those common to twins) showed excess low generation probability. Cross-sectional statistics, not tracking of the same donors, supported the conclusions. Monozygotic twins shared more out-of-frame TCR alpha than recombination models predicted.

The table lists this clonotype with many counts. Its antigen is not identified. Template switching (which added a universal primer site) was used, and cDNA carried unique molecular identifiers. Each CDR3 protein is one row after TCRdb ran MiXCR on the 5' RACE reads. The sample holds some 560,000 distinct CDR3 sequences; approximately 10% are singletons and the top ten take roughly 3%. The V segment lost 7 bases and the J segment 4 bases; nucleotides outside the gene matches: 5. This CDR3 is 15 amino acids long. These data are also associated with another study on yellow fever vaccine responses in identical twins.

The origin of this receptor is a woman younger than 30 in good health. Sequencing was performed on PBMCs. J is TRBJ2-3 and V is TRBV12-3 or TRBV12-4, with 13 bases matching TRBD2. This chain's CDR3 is CASITSGGAPDTQYF. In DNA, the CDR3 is TGTGCCAGCATCACTAGCGGGGGGGCCCCAGATACGCAGTATTTT.